Listed below are T cell receptor beta chains from one sample, sequenced in a study of identical twins. TCRdb reanalysed the 5' RACE reads using MiXCR and keeps one entry per CDR3 protein. The table lists about 530,000 distinct CDR3 sequences, about 22% of them singletons. The sample also formed part of further work on yellow fever vaccine responses in identical twins.

Sequencing was performed on CD4+ T cells sorted from blood. Receptor source: a young woman in good health. Both conserved end residues are part of each CDR3. Each record gives: CDR3 protein, CDR3 DNA, V gene, J gene, D gene, clone size. D genes are given only for firm matches. Part of the rows lack a size; the others show once, few, many or a class for expanded clones.

CDR3: CASSLGDSALREQFF
DNA: TGTGCCAGCAGCTTAGGGGACAGCGCGCTACGGGAGCAGTTCTTC
V: TRBV7-2
J: TRBJ2-1
D: TRBD1
size: NA

CDR3: CASTTHAQLARGRELFF
DNA: TGTGCCAGCACCACCCACGCCCAACTAGCGCGAGGGCGGGAGCTGTTTTTT
V: TRBV12-3/TRBV12-4
J: TRBJ2-2
D: TRBD2
size: NA

CDR3: CASSASSATDTQYF
DNA: TGTGCCAGCAGTGCGTCTAGCGCCACAGATACGCAGTATTTT
V: TRBV2
J: TRBJ2-3
D: NA
size: NA

CDR3: CASSFGAGLAGALAKNIQYF
DNA: TGTGCCAGCAGCTTCGGGGCGGGACTAGCGGGGGCGCTAGCCAAAAACATTCAGTACTTC
V: TRBV11-2
J: TRBJ2-4
D: TRBD2
size: few

CDR3: CASSHVASGGPLGEQFF
DNA: TGTGCCAGCAGCCATGTCGCTTCCGGGGGCCCCCTCGGTGAGCAGTTCTTC
V: TRBV14
J: TRBJ2-1
D: NA
size: few

CDR3: CASSPPIRNQETQYF
DNA: TGTGCCAGCTCACCACCTATACGGAACCAAGAGACCCAGTACTTC
V: TRBV18
J: TRBJ2-5
D: NA
size: NA

CDR3: CASRSGGTGSGELFF
DNA: TGTGCCAGCAGGTCGGGGGGCACCGGGTCCGGGGAGCTGTTTTTT
V: TRBV6-1
J: TRBJ2-2
D: NA
size: few

CDR3: CASSQDRGGSYEQYF
DNA: TGTGCCAGCAGCCAAGATCGGGGCGGGAGCTACGAGCAGTACTTC
V: TRBV4-2
J: TRBJ2-7
D: TRBD2
size: NA

CDR3: CASSYGAGGAGELFF
DNA: TGTGCCAGCAGTTACGGGGCGGGAGGTGCTGGGGAGCTGTTTTTT
V: TRBV6-5
J: TRBJ2-2
D: TRBD2
size: NA

CDR3: CASSQGTGRVTEAFF
DNA: TGTGCCAGCAGCCAAGGGACAGGGCGGGTCACTGAAGCTTTCTTT
V: TRBV3-1
J: TRBJ1-1
D: TRBD1
size: NA

CDR3: CASSQVPGRAYEQYF
DNA: TGTGCCAGCAGCCAAGTCCCCGGTCGCGCCTACGAGCAGTACTTC
V: TRBV14
J: TRBJ2-7
D: NA
size: NA

CDR3: CASSLFFAGNTGELFF
DNA: TGTGCCAGCAGTCTGTTCTTTGCGGGCAACACCGGGGAGCTGTTTTTT
V: TRBV12-3/TRBV12-4
J: TRBJ2-2
D: NA
size: few

CDR3: CATSTPSRVFEAFF
DNA: TGTGCCACCAGCACCCCGAGTAGGGTTTTTGAAGCTTTCTTT
V: TRBV15
J: TRBJ1-1
D: NA
size: NA

CDR3: CASSRTQSAGGELFF
DNA: TGTGCCAGCAGCAGGACCCAATCGGCCGGAGGGGAGCTGTTTTTT
V: TRBV7-8
J: TRBJ2-2
D: NA
size: few

CDR3: CATSDNGPYEQYF
DNA: TGTGCCACCAGTGATAACGGGCCCTACGAGCAGTACTTC
V: TRBV24-1
J: TRBJ2-7
D: NA
size: NA

CDR3: CASSQLGSSSYNEQFF
DNA: TGTGCCAGCAGCCAATTGGGGTCAAGCTCCTACAATGAGCAGTTCTTC
V: TRBV3-1
J: TRBJ2-1
D: NA
size: many

CDR3: CAISQSSREQYF
DNA: TGTGCCATCAGTCAATCTAGTCGGGAGCAGTACTTC
V: TRBV10-3
J: TRBJ2-7
D: NA
size: few

CDR3: CAISDALGVHNEQYF
DNA: TGTGCCATCAGTGACGCCCTCGGGGTTCACAACGAGCAGTACTTC
V: TRBV10-3
J: TRBJ2-7
D: NA
size: NA

CDR3: CASSQELTGDYGYTF
DNA: TGTGCCAGCAGCCAAGAGCTGACAGGAGACTATGGCTACACCTTC
V: TRBV3-1
J: TRBJ1-2
D: NA
size: NA

CDR3: CSARDPRLAESTDTQYF
DNA: TGCAGTGCTAGAGATCCTAGACTAGCGGAAAGCACAGATACGCAGTATTTT
V: TRBV20-1
J: TRBJ2-3
D: TRBD2
size: NA

CDR3: CATSELEKGGYTF
DNA: TGTGCCACCAGTGAGCTGGAGAAGGGCGGCTACACCTTC
V: TRBV24-1
J: TRBJ1-2
D: NA
size: NA

CDR3: CSATPTGPGRDEQFF
DNA: TGCAGTGCTACCCCCACCGGACCCGGCAGGGATGAGCAGTTCTTC
V: TRBV20-1
J: TRBJ2-1
D: NA
size: few

CDR3: CSARVLAGGHNEQFF
DNA: TGCAGTGCTAGAGTCCTAGCGGGAGGTCACAATGAGCAGTTCTTC
V: TRBV20-1
J: TRBJ2-1
D: TRBD2
size: NA

CDR3: CASRTRVSDTQYF
DNA: TGTGCCAGTAGGACTAGGGTGTCAGATACGCAGTATTTT
V: TRBV19
J: TRBJ2-3
D: NA
size: few

CDR3: CASSQASGGSWDTQYF
DNA: TGCGCCAGCAGCCAAGCTAGCGGGGGGTCATGGGATACGCAGTATTTT
V: TRBV4-1
J: TRBJ2-3
D: TRBD2
size: few

CDR3: CASSPGQNVYEQYF
DNA: TGTGCCAGCAGCCCCGGACAGAACGTCTACGAGCAGTACTTC
V: TRBV9
J: TRBJ2-7
D: NA
size: few

CDR3: CSASSTSAYNEQFF
DNA: TGCAGTGCTAGTTCTACTAGCGCCTACAATGAGCAGTTCTTC
V: TRBV20-1
J: TRBJ2-1
D: TRBD2
size: few

CDR3: CASSVPGLASNEQFF
DNA: TGTGCCAGCAGCGTTCCGGGACTAGCTTCCAATGAGCAGTTCTTC
V: TRBV11-2
J: TRBJ2-1
D: TRBD2
size: few

CDR3: CASTGTKTVAQYF
DNA: TGTGCCAGCACCGGGACTAAGACCGTGGCCCAGTACTTC
V: TRBV2
J: TRBJ2-5
D: TRBD2
size: few

CDR3: CASSLRDLLAQYF
DNA: TGCGCCAGCAGCTTGCGGGACTTATTGGCGCAGTATTTT
V: TRBV5-1
J: TRBJ2-3
D: NA
size: few

CDR3: CATSDPGTANTGELFF
DNA: TGTGCCACCAGTGATCCCGGGACAGCCAACACCGGGGAGCTGTTTTTT
V: TRBV24-1
J: TRBJ2-2
D: TRBD1
size: few

CDR3: CASSLVGHNEQFF
DNA: TGTGCCAGCAGTTTGGTTGGCCACAATGAGCAGTTCTTC
V: TRBV12-3/TRBV12-4
J: TRBJ2-1
D: NA
size: NA

CDR3: CASSLGQFTDTQYF
DNA: TGCGCCAGCAGCTTGGGCCAGTTCACAGATACGCAGTATTTT
V: TRBV5-1
J: TRBJ2-3
D: NA
size: many

CDR3: CASRAWTGDSSPLHF
DNA: TGCGCCAGCCGCGCCTGGACAGGGGATAGTTCACCCCTCCACTTT
V: TRBV4-1
J: TRBJ1-6
D: TRBD1
size: NA

CDR3: CASRLGWQREVQETQYF
DNA: TGTGCCAGCAGACTAGGGTGGCAGCGGGAGGTTCAAGAGACCCAGTACTTC
V: TRBV7-8
J: TRBJ2-5
D: TRBD2
size: few

CDR3: CASSQEGLAGETQYF
DNA: TGCGCCAGCAGCCAAGAAGGACTAGCGGGAGAGACCCAGTACTTC
V: TRBV4-1
J: TRBJ2-5
D: TRBD2
size: NA

CDR3: CSVGGGGNQPQHF
DNA: TGCAGTGTAGGCGGGGGTGGCAATCAGCCCCAGCATTTT
V: TRBV20-1
J: TRBJ1-5
D: NA
size: few

CDR3: CAISPPAGGPSNTGELFF
DNA: TGTGCCATCAGCCCACCCGCGGGGGGCCCCTCGAACACCGGGGAGCTGTTTTTT
V: TRBV10-3
J: TRBJ2-2
D: TRBD2
size: few

CDR3: CASSLTPLAGGSF
DNA: TGCGCCAGCAGCTTGACCCCCCTAGCGGGGGGTTCCTTC
V: TRBV5-1
J: TRBJ2-1
D: TRBD2
size: NA

CDR3: CASSLGPGNEQFF
DNA: TGTGCCAGCAGCTTAGGGCCAGGCAATGAGCAGTTCTTC
V: TRBV7-2
J: TRBJ2-1
D: NA
size: few

CDR3: CSAEMGATEKLFF
DNA: TGCAGTGCTGAGATGGGGGCAACCGAAAAACTGTTTTTT
V: TRBV20-1
J: TRBJ1-4
D: NA
size: NA

CDR3: CASSGASGRSEQYF
DNA: TGTGCCAGCAGTGGGGCTAGCGGGAGGAGCGAGCAGTACTTC
V: TRBV2
J: TRBJ2-7
D: TRBD2
size: many

CDR3: CASSFSGPNYGYTF
DNA: TGCGCCAGCAGCTTTTCGGGGCCTAACTATGGCTACACCTTC
V: TRBV5-1
J: TRBJ1-2
D: NA
size: few

CDR3: CASSPPDGNTQYF
DNA: TGTGCCAGCAGCCCCCCGGACGGGAATACGCAGTATTTT
V: TRBV11-2
J: TRBJ2-3
D: NA
size: NA

CDR3: CAISESGQPYSPLHF
DNA: TGTGCCATCAGTGAGTCTGGACAGCCTTATTCACCCCTCCACTTT
V: TRBV10-3
J: TRBJ1-6
D: NA
size: few

CDR3: CASSIRTSGRPGTGELFF
DNA: TGTGCCAGCAGCATAAGGACTAGCGGGAGACCTGGCACCGGGGAGCTGTTTTTT
V: TRBV27
J: TRBJ2-2
D: TRBD2
size: NA

CDR3: CASRQRGGANVLTF
DNA: TGCGCCAGCAGGCAGCGGGGGGGGGCCAACGTCCTGACTTTC
V: TRBV5-1
J: TRBJ2-6
D: TRBD2
size: few

CDR3: CASTLGLRVVF
DNA: TGTGCCAGCACCTTGGGACTGCGTGTAGTCTTC
V: TRBV12-3/TRBV12-4
J: TRBJ2-1
D: NA
size: few